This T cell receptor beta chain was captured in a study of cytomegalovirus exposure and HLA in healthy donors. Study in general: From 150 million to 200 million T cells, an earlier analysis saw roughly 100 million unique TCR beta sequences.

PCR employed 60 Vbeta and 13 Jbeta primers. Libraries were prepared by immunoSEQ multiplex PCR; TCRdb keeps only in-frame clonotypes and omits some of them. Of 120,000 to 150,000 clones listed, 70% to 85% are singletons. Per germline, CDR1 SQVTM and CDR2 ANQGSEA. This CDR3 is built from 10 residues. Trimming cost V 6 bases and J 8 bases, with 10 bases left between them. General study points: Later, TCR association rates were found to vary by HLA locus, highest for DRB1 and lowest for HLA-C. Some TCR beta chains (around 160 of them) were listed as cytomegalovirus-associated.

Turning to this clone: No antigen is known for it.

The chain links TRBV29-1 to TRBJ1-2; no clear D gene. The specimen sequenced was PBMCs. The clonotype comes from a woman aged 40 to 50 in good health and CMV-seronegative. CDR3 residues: CSVEEQGYTF. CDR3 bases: TGCAGCGTGGAGGAACAGGGCTACACCTTC.